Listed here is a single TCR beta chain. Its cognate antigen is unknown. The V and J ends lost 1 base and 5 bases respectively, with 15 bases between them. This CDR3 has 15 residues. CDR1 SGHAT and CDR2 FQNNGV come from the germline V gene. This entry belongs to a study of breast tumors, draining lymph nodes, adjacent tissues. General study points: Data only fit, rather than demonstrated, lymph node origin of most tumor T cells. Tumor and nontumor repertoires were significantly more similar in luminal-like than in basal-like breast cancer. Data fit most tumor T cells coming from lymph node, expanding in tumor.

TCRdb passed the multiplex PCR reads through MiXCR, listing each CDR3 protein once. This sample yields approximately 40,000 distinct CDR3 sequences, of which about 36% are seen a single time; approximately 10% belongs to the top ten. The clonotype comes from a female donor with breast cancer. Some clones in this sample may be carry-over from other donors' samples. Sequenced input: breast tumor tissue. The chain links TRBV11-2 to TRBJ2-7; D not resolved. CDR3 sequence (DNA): TGTGCCAGCAGCTTAGGGGTAGTACCGCGACACGAGCAGTACTTC. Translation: CASSLGVVPRHEQYF.